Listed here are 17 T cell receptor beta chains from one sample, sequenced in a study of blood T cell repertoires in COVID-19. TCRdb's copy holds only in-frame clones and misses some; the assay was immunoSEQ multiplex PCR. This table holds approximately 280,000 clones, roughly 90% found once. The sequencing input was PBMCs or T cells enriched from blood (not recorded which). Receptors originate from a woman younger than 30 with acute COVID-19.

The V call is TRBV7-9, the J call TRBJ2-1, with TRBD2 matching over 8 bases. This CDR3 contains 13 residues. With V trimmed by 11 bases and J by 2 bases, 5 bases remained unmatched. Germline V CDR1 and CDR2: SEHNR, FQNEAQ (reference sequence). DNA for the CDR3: TGTGCCGGGAGCGGGAGCGCCTACAATGAGCAGTTCTTC. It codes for CAGSGSAYNEQFF.

CDR3 residues: CASSFRQGNQPQHF. In DNA form, the CDR3 reads TGTGCCAGCAGCTTTAGACAGGGTAATCAGCCCCAGCATTTT. The chain couples TRBV7-2 to TRBJ1-5, with TRBD1 matching 7 bases. This CDR3 has 14 amino acids. Germline loops: CDR1 SGHTA, CDR2 FQGNSA. J was trimmed by 4 bases and V by 3 bases; bases with no gene match: 3.

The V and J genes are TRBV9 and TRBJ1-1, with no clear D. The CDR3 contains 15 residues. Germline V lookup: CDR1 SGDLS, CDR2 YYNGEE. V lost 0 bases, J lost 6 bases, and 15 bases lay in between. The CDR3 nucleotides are TGTGCCAGCAGCGTAGACACGGGTGCGGTGGCTGAAGCTTTCTTT. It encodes CASSVDTGAVAEAFF.

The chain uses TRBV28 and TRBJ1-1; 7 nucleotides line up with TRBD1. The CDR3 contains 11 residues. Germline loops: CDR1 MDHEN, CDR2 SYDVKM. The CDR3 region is CATGQFRGAFF. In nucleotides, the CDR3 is TGTGCAACGGGACAGTTCCGGGGCGCTTTCTTT.

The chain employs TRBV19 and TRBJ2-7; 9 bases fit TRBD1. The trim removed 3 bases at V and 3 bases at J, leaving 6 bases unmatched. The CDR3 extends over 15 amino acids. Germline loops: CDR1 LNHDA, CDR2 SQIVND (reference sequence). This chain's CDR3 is CASSMLGTGSYEQYF. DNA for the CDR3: TGTGCCAGTAGTATGTTAGGGACAGGGAGCTACGAGCAGTACTTC.

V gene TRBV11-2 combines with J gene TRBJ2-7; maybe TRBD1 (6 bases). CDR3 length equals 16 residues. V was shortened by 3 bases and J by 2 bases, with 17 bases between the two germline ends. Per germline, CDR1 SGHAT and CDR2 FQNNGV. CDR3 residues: CASSLSPQGFAYEQYF. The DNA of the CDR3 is TGTGCCAGCAGCTTGAGCCCGCAGGGGTTTGCCTACGAGCAGTACTTC.

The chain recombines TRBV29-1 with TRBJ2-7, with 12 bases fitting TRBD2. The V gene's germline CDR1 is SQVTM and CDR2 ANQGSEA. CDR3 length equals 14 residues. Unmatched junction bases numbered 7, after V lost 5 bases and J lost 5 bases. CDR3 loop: CSVKRRLAGDEQYF. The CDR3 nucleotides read TGCAGCGTTAAACGTAGACTAGCGGGAGACGAGCAGTACTTC.

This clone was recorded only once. The CDR3 DNA follows: TGTGCCAGCAGCCAAGGGACACGAGTATATGGCTACACCTTC. Its translation: CASSQGTRVYGYTF. The rearrangement links TRBV7-9 to TRBJ1-2; D perhaps matches TRBD1 (6 bases). There are 14 residues in the CDR3. Germline V gives CDR1 SEHNR, CDR2 FQNEAQ (reference sequence). Trimming took off 5 bases at V and 5 bases at J, with 15 bases between the two ends.

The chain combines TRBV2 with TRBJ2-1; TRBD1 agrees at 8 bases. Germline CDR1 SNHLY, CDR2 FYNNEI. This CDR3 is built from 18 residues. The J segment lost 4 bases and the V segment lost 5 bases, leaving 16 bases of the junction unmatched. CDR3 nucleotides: TGTGCCAGCAGTCCCTTGAGGCCGACAGGGGACTTTTACAATGAGCAGTTCTTC. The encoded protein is CASSPLRPTGDFYNEQFF.

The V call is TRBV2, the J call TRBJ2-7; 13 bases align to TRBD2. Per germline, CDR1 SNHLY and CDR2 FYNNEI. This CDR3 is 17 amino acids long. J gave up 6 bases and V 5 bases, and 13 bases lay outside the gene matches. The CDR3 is CASSLKTSGRALSEQYF. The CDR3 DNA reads TGTGCCAGCAGTTTAAAAACTAGCGGGAGGGCCCTCAGCGAGCAGTACTTC.

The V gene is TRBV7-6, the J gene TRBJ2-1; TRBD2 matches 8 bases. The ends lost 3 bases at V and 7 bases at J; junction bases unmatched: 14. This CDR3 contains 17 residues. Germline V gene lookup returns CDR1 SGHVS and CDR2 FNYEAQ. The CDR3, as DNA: TGTGCCAGCAGCTTCTACCCTCGGGAGGGGGGGAAGAATGAGCAGTTCTTC. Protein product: CASSFYPREGGKNEQFF.

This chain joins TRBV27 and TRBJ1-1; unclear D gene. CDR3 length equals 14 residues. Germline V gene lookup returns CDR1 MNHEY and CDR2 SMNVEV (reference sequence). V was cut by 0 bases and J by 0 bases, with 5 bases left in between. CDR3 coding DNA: TGTGCCAGCAGTTTATCCGCAGTGAACACTGAAGCTTTCTTT. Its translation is CASSLSAVNTEAFF.

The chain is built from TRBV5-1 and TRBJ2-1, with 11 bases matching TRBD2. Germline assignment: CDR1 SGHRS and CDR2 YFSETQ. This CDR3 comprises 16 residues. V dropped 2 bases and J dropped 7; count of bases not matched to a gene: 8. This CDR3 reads CASSFTSGSFTNEQFF. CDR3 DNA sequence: TGCGCCAGCAGCTTCACTAGCGGGAGTTTTACGAATGAGCAGTTCTTC.

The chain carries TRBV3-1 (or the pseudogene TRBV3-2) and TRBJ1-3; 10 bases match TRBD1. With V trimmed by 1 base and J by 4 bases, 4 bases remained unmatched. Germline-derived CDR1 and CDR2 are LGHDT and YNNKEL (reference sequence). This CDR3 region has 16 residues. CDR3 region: CASSQGPTGGGNTIYF. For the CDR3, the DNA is TGTGCCAGCAGCCAAGGACCGACAGGGGGCGGAAACACCATATATTTT.

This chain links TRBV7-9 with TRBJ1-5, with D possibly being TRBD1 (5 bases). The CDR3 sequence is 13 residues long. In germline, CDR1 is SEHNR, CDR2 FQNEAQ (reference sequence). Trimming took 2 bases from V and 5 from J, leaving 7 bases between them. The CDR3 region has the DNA TGTGCCAGCAGCTTAAGGGGCGATCAGCCCCAGCATTTT. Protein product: CASSLRGDQPQHF.

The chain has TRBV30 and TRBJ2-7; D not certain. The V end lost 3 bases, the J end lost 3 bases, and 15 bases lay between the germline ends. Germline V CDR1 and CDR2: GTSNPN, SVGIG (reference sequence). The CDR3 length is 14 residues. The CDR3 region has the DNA TGTGCCTGGAGATTGCCAGGCCCCAACTACGAGCAGTACTTC. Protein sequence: CAWRLPGPNYEQYF.

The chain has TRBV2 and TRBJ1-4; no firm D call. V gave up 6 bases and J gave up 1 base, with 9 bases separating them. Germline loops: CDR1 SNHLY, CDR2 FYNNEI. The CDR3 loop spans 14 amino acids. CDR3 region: CASRGRRTNEKLFF. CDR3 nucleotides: TGTGCCAGCAGAGGAAGGAGAACTAATGAAAAACTGTTTTTT.